One sample yielded the 32 T cell receptor beta chains listed below, sequenced in a study of blood T cell repertoires in COVID-19. Profiled with immunoSEQ multiplex PCR; TCRdb holds only in-frame clones, not every one. The repertoire has hundreds of thousands of clones, around 91% of them found once; the top ten carry 1% to 1.3%. What was sequenced was PBMCs or T cells enriched from blood (not recorded which). The receptors originated from a young man who had recovered from COVID-19.

The rearrangement uses TRBV27 and TRBJ2-1; 12 nucleotides agree with TRBD2. V was clipped by 4 bases and J by 0 bases; unmatched bases: 7. The CDR3 totals 18 residues. Germline CDR1 and CDR2: MNHEY and SMNVEV (reference sequence). This chain's CDR3 is CASSSPLTSGSSYNEQFF. In DNA, the CDR3 is TGTGCCAGCAGTTCCCCCCTGACTAGCGGGAGCTCCTACAATGAGCAGTTCTTC.

This chain uses TRBV30 with TRBJ1-1; 9 nucleotides match TRBD1. Germline V gives CDR1 GTSNPN, CDR2 SVGIG (reference sequence). J was trimmed by 5 bases and V by 1 base; bases with no gene match: 14. The CDR3 runs 17 residues. CDR3 nucleotides: TGTGCCTGGAGTGCGGGACCGGGACAGGGAGTGAGGACTGAAGCTTTCTTT. Its translation is CAWSAGPGQGVRTEAFF.

The V and J genes are TRBV7-6 and TRBJ1-2; D gene unclear. Germline loops: CDR1 SGHVS, CDR2 FNYEAQ. V was clipped by 4 bases and J by 7 bases, with 10 bases between them. The length of the CDR3 is 12 residues. CDR3 sequence reads: CASSSDRGGYTF. The CDR3 DNA is TGTGCCAGCAGCTCGGATAGAGGTGGCTACACCTTC.

The chain joins TRBV12-3 or TRBV12-4 to TRBJ2-5; D is undetermined. V shed 0 bases and J shed 5 bases, with 7 bases lying between them. This CDR3 region has 13 residues. Here the CDR3 reads CASSLARRETQYF. The CDR3 DNA reads as TGTGCCAGCAGTTTAGCTCGCCGGGAGACCCAGTACTTC.

This clone was observed once. The chain employs TRBV4-1 and TRBJ2-5; 7 positions match TRBD1. This CDR3 contains 16 residues. The V gene end was trimmed by 3 bases and the J gene end by 4 bases; junction bases not matched to a gene: 11. Per germline, CDR1 MGHRA and CDR2 YSYEKL. The DNA of the CDR3 is TGCGCCAGCAGCCAGGGGTACGGGACAGAAGGAGAGACCCAGTACTTC. The encoded protein is CASSQGYGTEGETQYF.

The CDR3 reads CASGPGQGVYEQYF. The CDR3, as DNA: TGTGCCAGCGGACCGGGACAGGGGGTTTACGAGCAGTACTTC. This sequence joins TRBV28 and TRBJ2-7, with 11 bases fitting TRBD1. V was clipped by 8 bases and J by 4 bases; unmatched bases: 7. Germline lookup yields CDR1 MDHEN and CDR2 SYDVKM. CDR3 size: 14 residues.

As to this clone: A much larger clone sits a single nucleotide away, making a read error possible. The sample holds other DNA sequences that translate to the same CDR3. V and J are TRBV7-9 and TRBJ2-1; 12 nucleotides agree with TRBD2. The CDR3 runs 15 residues. Germline assignment: CDR1 SEHNR and CDR2 FQNEAQ (reference sequence). J lost 3 bases, V lost 5 bases, and 2 bases had no gene match. The CDR3 DNA follows: TGTGCCAGCAGCCCACTAGCGGGAGGCTACAATGAGCAGTTCTTC. This codes for CASSPLAGGYNEQFF.

The rearrangement uses TRBV10-1 and TRBJ2-2; D possibly corresponds to TRBD2 (5 bases). The CDR3 has 13 residues. Germline V gene lookup returns CDR1 WNHNN and CDR2 SYGVQD (reference sequence). Trimming took off 4 bases at V and 4 bases at J, with 7 bases between the two ends. CDR3 DNA: TGCGCCAGCAGTGGAGGGAGCACCGGGGAGCTGTTTTTT. It is translated as CASSGGSTGELFF.

This chain connects TRBV18 to TRBJ2-1; a weak D match, TRBD2 (6 bases). The CDR3 covers 16 residues. The germline gives CDR1 KGHSH, CDR2 LQKENI. With 3 bases removed from V and 4 bases from J, the gap between germline ends came to 16 bases. The CDR3 DNA sequence: TGTGCCAGCTCACCGCTGCCGCGGGGAAATTACAATGAGCAGTTCTTC. As protein: CASSPLPRGNYNEQFF.

V and J are TRBV7-6 and TRBJ2-2, with 7 bases identical to TRBD1. CDR1 and CDR2 (germline): SGHVS, FNYEAQ. J was trimmed by 4 bases and V by 1 base; bases with no gene match: 3. The CDR3 is 15 residues long. CDR3 region: CASSLEQGSTGELFF. In DNA form, the CDR3 reads TGTGCCAGCAGCTTAGAACAGGGGAGCACCGGGGAGCTGTTTTTT.

In DNA, the CDR3 is TGTGCCAGCAGCACCCTGGGCCATCCTGGCACTGAAGCTTTCTTT. Its protein is CASSTLGHPGTEAFF. The V gene is TRBV27, the J gene TRBJ1-1; D remains unclear. The CDR3 is made up of 15 amino acids. V was pared by 6 bases and J by 4 bases, with 18 bases between. The germline CDR1 and CDR2 sequences are MNHEY and SMNVEV (reference sequence).

This clone appeared a few times. In the same sample, other DNA sequences code for this CDR3. This chain uses TRBV6-5 with TRBJ1-2; D is possibly TRBD1 (6 bases). CDR3 length: 13 residues. CDR1 is MNHEY and CDR2 is SVGAGI in the germline V gene. The ends were cut back, 2 bases at V and 2 bases at J, with 6 bases in the middle. The CDR3 nucleotides read TGTGCCAGCAGTTACGGACAGAACTATGGCTACACCTTC. This codes for CASSYGQNYGYTF.

This clone was counted between two and nine times. This chain joins TRBV4-1 and TRBJ2-6, with D unresolved. The V gene's germline CDR1 is MGHRA and CDR2 YSYEKL. V gave up 1 base and J gave up 0 bases, with 10 bases separating them. This CDR3 region has 17 residues. Here the CDR3 reads CASSQVLASSGANVLTF. CDR3 DNA sequence: TGCGCCAGCAGCCAAGTGCTTGCCAGCTCTGGGGCCAACGTCCTGACTTTC.

This clone was picked up a small number of times. The chain couples TRBV27 to TRBJ1-1; 10 bases are shared with TRBD1. V shed 8 bases, J shed 1 base, and the junction held 7 bases outside the gene matches. Germline CDR1 MNHEY, CDR2 SMNVEV (reference sequence). The CDR3 consists of 15 residues. CDR3 DNA sequence: TGTGCCAGCGGGTCGACAGGGGGCCAGAACACTGAAGCTTTCTTT. Amino acid sequence: CASGSTGGQNTEAFF.

Comments on this clone: Mismatch with germline at one junction end may stem from a read error. The chain carries TRBV2 and TRBJ2-1; 9 nucleotides match TRBD2. In germline, CDR1 is SNHLY, CDR2 FYNNEI. The CDR3 consists of 15 residues. DNA of the CDR3: TGTGCCAGCAGTGAACTGGCGGGAGGGTACAATGGGCAGTTCTTC. Translating gives CASSELAGGYNGQFF.

The chain links TRBV23-1 to TRBJ2-1; 10 nucleotides agree with TRBD1. TRBV23-1 is flagged as an ORF with uncertain function. This CDR3 region has 16 residues. J was trimmed by 5 bases and V by 0 bases; bases with no gene match: 4. DNA of the CDR3: TGCGCCAGCAGTCAATCAGCGGGACAGGGGCACAATGAGCAGTTCTTC. Its protein is CASSQSAGQGHNEQFF.

This clone occurred once. The V call is TRBV14, the J call TRBJ2-3; D is perhaps TRBD2 (5 bases). CDR1 and CDR2 (germline): SGHDN, FVKESK. The V end was cut by 1 base, the J end by 2 bases, with 13 bases between. The CDR3 runs 16 residues. The CDR3 region has the DNA TGTGCCAGCAGCCAAGTCGAAAGCGGCTACACAGATACGCAGTATTTT. As protein: CASSQVESGYTDTQYF.

The V call is TRBV19, the J call TRBJ1-6; 8 positions agree with TRBD1. Per the germline V gene, CDR1 is LNHDA and CDR2 is SQIVND (reference sequence). CDR3 length equals 13 residues. The CDR3 spells CATRQGNNSPLHF. CDR3 DNA sequence: TGTGCTACACGACAGGGGAACAATTCACCCCTCCACTTT.

This chain links TRBV19 with TRBJ1-5, with D tentatively TRBD1 (5 bases). The CDR3 runs 16 residues. In germline, CDR1 is LNHDA, CDR2 SQIVND (reference sequence). The V and J ends lost 1 base and 2 bases respectively, with 12 bases between them. CDR3 DNA sequence: TGTGCCAGTAGTATAGGCGGGGGTAACGGCAATCAGCCCCAGCATTTT. The encoded protein is CASSIGGGNGNQPQHF.

The rearrangement links TRBV30 to TRBJ2-7; 9 bases fit TRBD1. The CDR3 spans 15 residues. The V gene's germline CDR1 is GTSNPN and CDR2 SVGIG (reference sequence). Trimming cost V 0 bases and J 4 bases; bases outside gene matches: 7. CDR3 coding DNA: TGTGCCTGGAGTGTTGGCGGGACAGGGCGGTACGAGCAGTACTTC. As protein: CAWSVGGTGRYEQYF.

This clone came up once. The rearrangement joins TRBV4-1 to TRBJ2-7; possibly TRBD2 for D (6 bases). Germline lookup yields CDR1 MGHRA and CDR2 YSYEKL. CDR3 length: 16 residues. V was pared by 3 bases and J by 3 bases, with 18 bases between. CDR3 in amino acids: CASSHSGDGFLYEQYF. The CDR3 DNA is TGCGCCAGCAGCCACTCGGGGGACGGATTCCTCTACGAGCAGTACTTC.

This chain links TRBV27 with TRBJ1-5; 7 bases are a match to TRBD1. V shed 4 bases and J 3 bases; nucleotides not matched to a gene: 6. The CDR3 runs 15 residues. Germline CDR1 and CDR2: MNHEY and SMNVEV (reference sequence). The CDR3 region has the DNA TGTGCCAGCAGTTCGACAGGGACCTACAATCAGCCCCAGCATTTT. It yields the protein CASSSTGTYNQPQHF.

V and J are TRBV4-1 and TRBJ2-7; a possible D gene is TRBD2 (5 bases). Germline CDR1 is MGHRA and CDR2 is YSYEKL. The germline V and J ends were trimmed by 1 base and 4 bases, with 14 bases remaining between them. The CDR3 is 15 amino acids. CDR3 in amino acids: CASSQGGFKSYEQYF. The CDR3 bases are TGCGCCAGCAGCCAAGGAGGGTTTAAAAGTTACGAGCAGTACTTC.

The chain employs TRBV12-3 or TRBV12-4 and TRBJ1-6, with unresolved D. V was pared by 5 bases and J by 7 bases, with 3 bases between. CDR3 length: 11 residues. CDR3 nucleotide sequence: TGTGCCAGCAGTGCGAATTCACCCCTCCACTTT. It yields the protein CASSANSPLHF.

This chain uses TRBV10-1 with TRBJ1-2; D remains unclear. Per germline, CDR1 WNHNN and CDR2 SYGVQD (reference sequence). The CDR3 is made up of 14 amino acids. Between the trimmed V and J ends, which lost 3 bases and 1 base, there was a span of 9 bases. The CDR3 DNA is TGCGCCAGCAGTGAAAGACAAGATAACTATGGCTACACCTTC. Protein: CASSERQDNYGYTF.

The rearrangement links TRBV5-3 to TRBJ2-5, with 10 bases lining up with TRBD1. TRBV5-3 qualifies as an ORF whose function is uncertain. This CDR3 has 17 residues. Trimming took 4 bases from V and 3 from J; bases not matched to a gene: 12. The CDR3, as DNA: TGTGCCAGAAGCCTTCTAAGGAGGACAGGGGGAAAAGAGACCCAGTACTTC. It encodes CARSLLRRTGGKETQYF.

V and J are TRBV4-1 and TRBJ1-1, with no clear D. Germline V gene sequence: CDR1 MGHRA, CDR2 YSYEKL. The V and J ends lost 0 bases and 6 bases respectively, with 14 bases between them. This CDR3 has 15 amino acids. The CDR3 spells CASSQEEGAGAEAFF. Written as DNA, the CDR3 is TGCGCCAGCAGCCAAGAGGAGGGAGCTGGCGCTGAAGCTTTCTTT.

This sequence joins TRBV3-1 (or the pseudogene TRBV3-2) and TRBJ2-7; the D gene is possibly TRBD2 (6 bases). This CDR3 spans 14 amino acids. Per germline, CDR1 LGHDT and CDR2 YNNKEL (reference sequence). Trimming took off 3 bases at V and 6 bases at J, with 15 bases between the two ends. CDR3 coding DNA: TGTGCCAGCAGCCATCGGGGGTCCCCGGGCGAGCAGTACTTC. Its translation: CASSHRGSPGEQYF.

The rearrangement joins TRBV5-1 to TRBJ2-3; 10 bases line up with TRBD2. V was pared by 0 bases and J by 6 bases, with 10 bases of the junction left unmatched. This CDR3 contains 17 residues. The germline V gene encodes CDR1 SGHRS and CDR2 YFSETQ. CDR3 sequence reads: CASSLGVAGGLVDTQYF. CDR3 sequence (DNA): TGCGCCAGCAGCTTGGGAGTAGCGGGAGGCTTAGTTGATACGCAGTATTTT.

The chain uses TRBV9 and TRBJ2-2; no reliable D call. V was clipped by 0 bases and J by 7 bases, with 13 bases between them. In germline, CDR1 is SGDLS, CDR2 YYNGEE. This CDR3 spans 15 amino acids. Here the CDR3 reads CASSVGQEEHGELFF. The CDR3 nucleotides are TGTGCCAGCAGCGTAGGGCAGGAAGAACACGGGGAGCTGTTTTTT. The variable domain in full, with the rest retrieved from reference TRBV9 and TRBJ2-2, is DSGVTQTPKHLITATGQRVTLRCSPRSGDLSVYWYQQSLDQGLQFLIQYYNGEERAKGNILERFSAQQFPDLHSELNLSSLELGDSALYFCASSVGQEEHGELFFGEGSRLTVL.

This chain uses TRBV19 with TRBJ1-5, with 7 bases identical to TRBD1. V trimming: 3 bases; J trimming: 4 bases; junction bases outside the gene matches: 6. The CDR3 runs to 15 residues. Germline lookup yields CDR1 LNHDA and CDR2 SQIVND (reference sequence). The CDR3 loop is CASSISGQLNQPQHF. CDR3 nucleotides: TGTGCCAGTAGTATTTCGGGACAGTTAAATCAGCCCCAGCATTTT.

This clone was seen once. The chain uses TRBV28 and TRBJ1-2; 8 nucleotides match TRBD1. Germline CDR1 is MDHEN and CDR2 is SYDVKM. V lost 3 bases, J lost 8 bases, and 2 bases stayed unmatched. The CDR3 is 12 amino acids. The CDR3 nucleotides read TGTGCCAGCAGTTTCAGGGGGCAGGGCTACACCTTC. It is translated as CASSFRGQGYTF.